This T cell receptor beta chain came from a study of T cell repertoires in cytomegalovirus infection (dated by TCRdb to between 2019 and 2020). About the study as a whole: The HLA type of each donor mattered for the analysis, because public TCR beta signatures pointed to carriage of CMV infection along with the matching HLA type. What the study reported, not specific to this receptor: Cumulative frequency of public TCR beta family members discriminated carriers of CMV infection plus the relevant HLA type in this cohort and an independent approximately 370-donor cohort. The ex vivo response was dominated by HLA-C-restricted CMV-specific TCR beta clonotypes, and the single most frequent clonotype in two of eight donors was supplied by these HLA-C-restricted clonotypes.

Sequencer: Illumina HiSeq 1500. In-frame beta chains were kept once TCRdb had trimmed the public reads at Q25 with fastp and called clones with MiXCR. All rows with the same CDR3 protein become a single entry with the most common DNA and genes. Present in this sample are 150,000 to 200,000 distinct CDR3 sequences, roughly 9.8% of which were seen just once. The ten largest clones take up roughly 4.8% of the sample. Sequences SGHNT (CDR1) and YENEEA (CDR2) are obtained from the germline V gene. V is cut back by 3 bases and J by 3 bases, with 5 bases in the junction unmatched. The CDR3, cysteine through phenylalanine, is 15 amino acids long. The DNA shown is the 45-base CDR3, in frame from base 1. This clonotype has a count of ten or more. Its specific antigen is unknown. No clone much larger than this one lies a single base away; base qualities are absent.

This receptor chain uses TRBV11-3 and TRBJ2-1; 7 nucleotides in the junction match TRBD2. This clonotype was sampled from a human donor in good health (CMV status not recorded). Some clones in this sample may be carry-over from other donors' samples. Specimen: PBMCs. Here is the DNA: TGTGCCAGCAGCTTGGAAGCGGGAAGCTACAATGAGCAGTTCTTC. It is translated as CASSLEAGSYNEQFF.